This T cell receptor (beta chain) is drawn from a study of shared clonotypes between healthy human individuals. The study, taken as a whole, reports: Only blood was sampled; tissue repertoires likely differ.

Of note for this clone: The target antigen is unknown.

Assay used: immunoSEQ multiplex PCR; TCRdb lists only in-frame clones, some missing. The sample yields roughly 810,000 clones, 96% seen once. Germline CDR1 reads SQVTM; CDR2 reads ANQGSEA. Trimming cost V 7 bases and J 2 bases; bases outside gene matches: 5. The CDR3 consists of 13 residues. Only CD45RO-negative cells positively selected for CCR7 counted as naive CD8 cells, so terminally differentiated effector memory CD45RA+ cells were excluded. Every donor was a Caucasian adult from Nashville, Tennessee. The chain is built from TRBV29-1 and TRBJ2-3, with 8 bases identical to TRBD1. The clonotype originates from a young man in good health. The material sequenced was naive CD8+ T cells sorted from blood. CDR3: CSASGQVTDTQYF. As DNA, the CDR3 is TGCAGCGCGTCGGGACAGGTCACAGATACGCAGTATTTT.